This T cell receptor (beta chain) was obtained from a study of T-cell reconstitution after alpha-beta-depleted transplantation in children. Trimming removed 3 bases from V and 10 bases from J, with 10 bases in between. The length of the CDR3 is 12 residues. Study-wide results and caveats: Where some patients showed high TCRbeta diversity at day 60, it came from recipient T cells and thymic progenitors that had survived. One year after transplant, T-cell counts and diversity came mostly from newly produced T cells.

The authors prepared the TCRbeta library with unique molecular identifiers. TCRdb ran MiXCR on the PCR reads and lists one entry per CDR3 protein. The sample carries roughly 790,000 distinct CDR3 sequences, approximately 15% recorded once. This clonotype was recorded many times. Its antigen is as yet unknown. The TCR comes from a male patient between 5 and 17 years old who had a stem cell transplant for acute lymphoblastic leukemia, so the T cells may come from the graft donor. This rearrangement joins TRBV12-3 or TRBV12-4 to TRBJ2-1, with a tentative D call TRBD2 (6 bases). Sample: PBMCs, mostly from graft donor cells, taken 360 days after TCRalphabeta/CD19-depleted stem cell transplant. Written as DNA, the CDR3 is TGTGCCAGCAGTTTTGGGCTAGCGGAGCAGTTCTTC. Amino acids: CASSFGLAEQFF.